The sequence of this T cell receptor (beta chain) was determined in a study of T cells in Graves' hyperthyroidism and ophthalmopathy. Amplification yielded TCR beta CDR3 regions, with RNA transcripts as the source. A first-round RT-PCR of the TCR CDR3 used the HTBI primer set. Each CDR3 protein is one row after TCRdb ran MiXCR on the multiplex PCR reads. The table includes about 700,000 distinct CDR3 sequences, about 15% detected once. Graves' hyperthyroidism showing no ophthalmopathy progression within 18 months was considered stable. Patients aged 18 to 65 had newly diagnosed hyperthyroidism that had lasted under 2 months. Uncontrolled infection, other autoimmune disease, pregnancy or lactation disqualified patients from enrolment. This clonotype originated in a woman between 18 and 30 years old with Graves' hyperthyroidism. The sample comprised blood.

CDR3 bases: TGTGCCTGGAGTGTTGATTTTGGGGGGGGGTCCTACGAGCAGTACTTC. Amino acids: CAWSVDFGGGSYEQYF. This sequence joins TRBV30 and TRBJ2-7; 7 bases line up with TRBD2. The ends lost 0 bases at V and 1 base at J; junction bases unmatched: 9. Germline V gene sequence: CDR1 GTSNPN, CDR2 SVGIG (reference sequence). This CDR3 region has 16 residues.